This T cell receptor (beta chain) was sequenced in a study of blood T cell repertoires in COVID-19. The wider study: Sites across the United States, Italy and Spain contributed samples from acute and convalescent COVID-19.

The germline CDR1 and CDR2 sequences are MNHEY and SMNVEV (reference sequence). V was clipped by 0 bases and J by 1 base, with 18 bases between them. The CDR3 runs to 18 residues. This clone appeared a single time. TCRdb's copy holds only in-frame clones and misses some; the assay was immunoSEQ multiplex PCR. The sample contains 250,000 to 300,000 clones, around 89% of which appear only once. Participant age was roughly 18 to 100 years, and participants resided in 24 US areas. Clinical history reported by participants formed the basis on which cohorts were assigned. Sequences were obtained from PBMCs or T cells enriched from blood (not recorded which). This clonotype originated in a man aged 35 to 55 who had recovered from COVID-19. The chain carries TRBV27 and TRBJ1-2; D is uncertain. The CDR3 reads CASSLSIGGSPNNYGYTF. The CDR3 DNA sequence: TGTGCCAGCAGTTTATCGATTGGCGGTTCACCGAATAACTATGGCTACACCTTC.